One sample yielded the 14 T cell receptor beta chains listed below, sequenced in a study of cytomegalovirus exposure and HLA in healthy donors. PCR involved 60 Vbeta and 13 Jbeta primers. Using immunoSEQ multiplex PCR, the repertoire was profiled, and TCRdb retains in-frame clones only, with some absent. The sample lists around 200,000 clones, less than 90% occurring once. Specimen: PBMCs. The receptor set was obtained from a man between 45 and 60 years old in good health and CMV-seronegative.

This chain links TRBV6-1 with TRBJ2-3; TRBD1 aligns across 9 bases. After removal of 6 bases from V and 5 bases from J, the junction contained 9 bases not matched to a gene. Looked up from germline, CDR1 is MNHNS and CDR2 is SASEGT. The CDR3 consists of 15 residues. CDR3 amino acids: CASSASGQGGDTQYF. The CDR3 DNA reads TGTGCCAGCAGCGCATCGGGACAGGGTGGAGATACGCAGTATTTT.

This chain joins TRBV29-1 and TRBJ2-7; D is uncertain. With 6 bases removed from V and 9 bases from J, the gap between germline ends came to 12 bases. The length of the CDR3 is 10 residues. Germline CDR1 and CDR2: SQVTM and ANQGSEA. The CDR3 here is CSVAENRQYF. The CDR3 nucleotides are TGCAGCGTCGCGGAGAATAGGCAGTACTTC.

The rearrangement joins TRBV5-1 to TRBJ1-1, with 7 bases fitting TRBD1. Looked up from germline, CDR1 is SGHRS and CDR2 is YFSETQ. J gave up 1 base and V 4 bases, and 10 bases lay outside the gene matches. The CDR3 spans 16 residues. The DNA for the CDR3 is TGCGCCAGCAGCGCTTTACAGGGGTTAGGGAACACTGAAGCTTTCTTT. Translated, it gives CASSALQGLGNTEAFF.

J is TRBJ2-3 and V is TRBV6-5; TRBD1 aligns across 8 bases. CDR3 length: 15 residues. From germline, CDR1 is MNHEY and CDR2 SVGAGI. Losses at the gene ends were 7 bases for V and 0 bases for J; bases not matched to a gene: 6. Here the CDR3 DNA reads TGTGCCAGCACCCTGGACAGGGCTAGCACAGATACGCAGTATTTT. Translation: CASTLDRASTDTQYF.

The J gene is TRBJ2-7, the V gene TRBV6-5; the match to TRBD2 covers 12 bases. V dropped 10 bases and J dropped 6; count of bases not matched to a gene: 7. The CDR3 spans 13 residues. From germline, CDR1 is MNHEY and CDR2 SVGAGI. The DNA for the CDR3 is TGTGCCACTAGCGGGAGGGCCGTTGGCGAGCAGTACTTC. Amino acid sequence: CATSGRAVGEQYF.

V is TRBV27 and J is TRBJ1-2; D is undetermined. Germline V gene lookup returns CDR1 MNHEY and CDR2 SMNVEV (reference sequence). The V gene lost 2 bases and the J gene lost 2 bases, with 6 bases spanning the gap. The CDR3 spans 13 residues. The CDR3 protein is CASSLTGNYGYTF. In DNA, the CDR3 is TGTGCCAGCAGTTTAACCGGGAACTATGGCTACACCTTC.

This clone has a handful of counts. This chain connects TRBV5-1 to TRBJ1-1; no clear D. The length of the CDR3 is 13 residues. Trimming took off 7 bases at V and 2 bases at J, with 12 bases between the two ends. CDR1 is SGHRS, CDR2 YFSETQ, per germline. As DNA, the CDR3 is TGCGCCAGCCGCCTTACAGACAACACTGAAGCTTTCTTT. Translation gives CASRLTDNTEAFF.

V and J are TRBV7-9 and TRBJ1-4, with D possibly matching TRBD1 (5 bases). Germline assignment: CDR1 SEHNR and CDR2 FQNEAQ (reference sequence). CDR3 length equals 12 residues. V was clipped by 3 bases and J by 10 bases, with 9 bases between them. CDR3 sequence: CASSFVTGKLFF. The DNA for the CDR3 is TGTGCCAGCAGCTTTGTCACAGGAAAACTGTTTTTT.

The rearrangement uses TRBV29-1 and TRBJ2-5; 8 bases align to TRBD1. The tail of the sequence fits TRBJ2-7 better, so the J call may be wrong. CDR3 size: 13 residues. Germline lookup yields CDR1 SQVTM and CDR2 ANQGSEA. CDR3 sequence reads: CSVEWTGSYEQYF. CDR3 nucleotide sequence: TGCAGCGTGGAGTGGACAGGGTCCTACGAGCAGTACTTC.

This clone was seen a few times. The V call is TRBV6-5, the J call TRBJ1-4; D not resolved. CDR3 length: 15 residues. Germline V CDR1 and CDR2: MNHEY, SVGAGI. The ends were cut back, 2 bases at V and 8 bases at J, with 15 bases in the middle. This CDR3 is CASSYRSFRGEKLFF. CDR3 DNA: TGTGCCAGCAGTTACCGGTCCTTTCGAGGGGAAAAACTGTTTTTT.

Concerning this clone: Sequence at one end of the junction differs from germline and may be a read error. The chain combines TRBV7-7 with TRBJ2-5; the match to TRBD1 covers 9 bases. The DNA end is more similar to TRBJ2-7, so the J call may be wrong. Germline V gene sequence: CDR1 SSHAT, CDR2 FNYEAQ (reference sequence). There are 15 residues in the CDR3. DNA for the CDR3: TGTGCTAGCAGCTCCGGGACAGGGTTTGGTTACGAGCAGTACTTC. Its protein is CASSSGTGFGYEQYF.

This sequence joins TRBV10-3 and TRBJ2-2, with D possibly being TRBD1 (5 bases). Germline-derived CDR1 and CDR2 are ENHRY and SYGVKD. V lost 6 bases, J lost 1 base, and 6 bases lay in between. This CDR3 is built from 13 residues. The CDR3 bases are TGTGCCATCAGAGACAGGAACACCGGGGAGCTGTTTTTT. Translation: CAIRDRNTGELFF.

This clone has more than one count but fewer than ten. This chain links TRBV19 with TRBJ1-1; no clear D. This CDR3 contains 14 residues. CDR1 and CDR2 from the germline V gene are LNHDA and SQIVND (reference sequence). Trimming left V 3 bases short and J 4 bases short, with 12 bases between. This CDR3 reads CASSIRGGVTEAFF. In DNA, the CDR3 is TGTGCCAGTAGTATCCGGGGTGGTGTCACTGAAGCTTTCTTT. The full variable domain, its missing parts supplied by reference TRBV19 and TRBJ1-1, is DGGITQSPKYLFRKEGQNVTLSCEQNLNHDAMYWYRQDPGQGLRLIYYSQIVNDFQKGDIAEGYSVSREKKESFPLTVTSAQKNPTAFYLCASSIRGGVTEAFFGQGTRLTVV.

This clone has a single count. The V gene is TRBV6-1, the J gene TRBJ2-2; no firm D call. The germline V gene encodes CDR1 MNHNS and CDR2 SASEGT. Between the trimmed V and J ends, which lost 7 bases and 4 bases, there was a span of 13 bases. The CDR3 covers 14 residues. The CDR3 sequence is CASTGEYGTGELFF. Written as DNA, the CDR3 is TGTGCCAGCACTGGAGAGTATGGCACCGGGGAGCTGTTTTTT.